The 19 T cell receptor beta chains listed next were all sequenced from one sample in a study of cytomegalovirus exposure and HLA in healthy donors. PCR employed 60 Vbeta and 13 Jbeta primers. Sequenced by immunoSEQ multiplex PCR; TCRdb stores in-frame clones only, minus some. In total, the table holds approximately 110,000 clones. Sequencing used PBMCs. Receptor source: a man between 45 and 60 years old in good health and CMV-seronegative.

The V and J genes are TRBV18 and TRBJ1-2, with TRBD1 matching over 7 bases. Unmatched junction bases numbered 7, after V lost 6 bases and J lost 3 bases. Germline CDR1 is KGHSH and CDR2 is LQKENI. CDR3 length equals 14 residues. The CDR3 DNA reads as TGTGCCAGCTCGCCCGGGACAGAGGACTATGGCTACACCTTC. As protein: CASSPGTEDYGYTF.

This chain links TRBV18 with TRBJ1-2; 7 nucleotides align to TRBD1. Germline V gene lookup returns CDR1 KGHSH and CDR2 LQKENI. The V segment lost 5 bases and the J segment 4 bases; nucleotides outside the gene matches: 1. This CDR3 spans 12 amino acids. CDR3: CASSRDSYGYTF. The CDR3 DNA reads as TGTGCCAGCTCAAGGGACAGCTATGGCTACACCTTC.

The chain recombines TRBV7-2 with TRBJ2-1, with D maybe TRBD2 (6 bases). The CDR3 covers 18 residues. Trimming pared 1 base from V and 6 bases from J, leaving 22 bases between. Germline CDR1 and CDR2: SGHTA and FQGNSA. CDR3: CASSLGPGGVMGTNEQFF. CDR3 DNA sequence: TGTGCCAGCAGCTTAGGGCCAGGCGGGGTTATGGGGACCAATGAGCAGTTCTTC.

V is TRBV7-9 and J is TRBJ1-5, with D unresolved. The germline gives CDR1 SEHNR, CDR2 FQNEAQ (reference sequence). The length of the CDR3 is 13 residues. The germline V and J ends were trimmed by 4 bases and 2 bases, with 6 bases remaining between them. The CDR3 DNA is TGTGCCAGCAGCTCCGGAGGCAATCAGCCCCAGCATTTT. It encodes CASSSGGNQPQHF.

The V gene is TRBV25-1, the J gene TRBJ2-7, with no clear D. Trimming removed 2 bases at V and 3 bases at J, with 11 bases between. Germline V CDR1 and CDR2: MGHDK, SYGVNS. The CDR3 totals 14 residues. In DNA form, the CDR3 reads TGTGCCAGCAGTGAACCCACGGTTGACTACGAGCAGTACTTC. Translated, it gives CASSEPTVDYEQYF.

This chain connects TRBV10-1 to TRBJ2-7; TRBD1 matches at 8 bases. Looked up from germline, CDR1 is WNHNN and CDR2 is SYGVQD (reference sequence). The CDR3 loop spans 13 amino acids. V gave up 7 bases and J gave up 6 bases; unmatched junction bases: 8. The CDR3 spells CASNGTGGLEQYF. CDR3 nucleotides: TGCGCCAGCAATGGCACAGGGGGTCTCGAGCAGTACTTC.

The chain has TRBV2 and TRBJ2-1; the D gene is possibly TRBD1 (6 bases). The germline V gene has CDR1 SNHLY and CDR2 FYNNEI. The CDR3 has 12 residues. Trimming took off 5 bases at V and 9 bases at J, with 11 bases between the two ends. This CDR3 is CASSRDRREQFF. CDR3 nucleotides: TGTGCCAGCAGTCGTGACAGGCGTGAGCAGTTCTTC.

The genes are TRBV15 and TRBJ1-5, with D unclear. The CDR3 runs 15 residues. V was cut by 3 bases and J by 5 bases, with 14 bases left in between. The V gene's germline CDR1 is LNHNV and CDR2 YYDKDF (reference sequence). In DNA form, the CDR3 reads TGTGCCACCAGCAGTGAGTTTACCGTAGATCAGCCCCAGCATTTT. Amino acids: CATSSEFTVDQPQHF.

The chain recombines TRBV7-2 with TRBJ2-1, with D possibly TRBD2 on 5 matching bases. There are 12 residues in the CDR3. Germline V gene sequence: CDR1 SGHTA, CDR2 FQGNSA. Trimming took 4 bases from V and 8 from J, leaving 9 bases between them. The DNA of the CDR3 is TGTGCCAGCAGCTCACGGGGTTATGAGCAGTTCTTC. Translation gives CASSSRGYEQFF.

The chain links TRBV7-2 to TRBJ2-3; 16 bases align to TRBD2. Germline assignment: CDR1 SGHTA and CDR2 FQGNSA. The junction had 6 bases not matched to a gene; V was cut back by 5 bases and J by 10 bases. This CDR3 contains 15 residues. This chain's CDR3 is CASSPGLAGGPAQYF. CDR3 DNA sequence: TGTGCCAGCAGCCCGGGACTAGCGGGGGGGCCCGCGCAGTATTTT.

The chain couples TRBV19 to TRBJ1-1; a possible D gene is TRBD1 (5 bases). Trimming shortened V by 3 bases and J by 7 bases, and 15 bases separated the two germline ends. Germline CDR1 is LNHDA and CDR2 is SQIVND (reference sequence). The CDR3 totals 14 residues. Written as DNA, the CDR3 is TGTGCCAGTAGTATTCCCGGGGGGACGGGTGAAGCTTTCTTT. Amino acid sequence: CASSIPGGTGEAFF.

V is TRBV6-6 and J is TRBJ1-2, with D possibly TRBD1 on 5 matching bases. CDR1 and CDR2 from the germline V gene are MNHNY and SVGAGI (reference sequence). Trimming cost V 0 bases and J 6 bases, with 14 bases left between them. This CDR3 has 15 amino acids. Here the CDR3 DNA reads TGTGCCAGCAGTTACTCTAATAGGGGAGGCGATGGCTACACCTTC. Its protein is CASSYSNRGGDGYTF.

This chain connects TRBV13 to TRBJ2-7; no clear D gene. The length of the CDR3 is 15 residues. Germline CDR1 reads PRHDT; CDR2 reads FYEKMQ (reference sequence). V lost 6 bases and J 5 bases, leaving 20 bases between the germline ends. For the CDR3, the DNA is TGTGCCAGCAGTTCCTCCCAGGATGAAGTGGACGAGCAGTACTTC. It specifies CASSSSQDEVDEQYF.

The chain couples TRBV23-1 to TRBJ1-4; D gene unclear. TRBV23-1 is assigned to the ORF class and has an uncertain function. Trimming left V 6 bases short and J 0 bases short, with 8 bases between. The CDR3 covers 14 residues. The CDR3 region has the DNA TGCGCCAGCAGACCGGAGGCAACTAATGAAAAACTGTTTTTT. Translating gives CASRPEATNEKLFF.

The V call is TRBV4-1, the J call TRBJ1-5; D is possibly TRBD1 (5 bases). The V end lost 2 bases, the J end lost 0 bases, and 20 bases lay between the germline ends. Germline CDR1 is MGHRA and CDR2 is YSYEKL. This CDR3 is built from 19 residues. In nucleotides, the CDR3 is TGCGCCAGCAGCCAATCCCCACCGGGGGTGAGCTATAGCAATCAGCCCCAGCATTTT. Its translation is CASSQSPPGVSYSNQPQHF.

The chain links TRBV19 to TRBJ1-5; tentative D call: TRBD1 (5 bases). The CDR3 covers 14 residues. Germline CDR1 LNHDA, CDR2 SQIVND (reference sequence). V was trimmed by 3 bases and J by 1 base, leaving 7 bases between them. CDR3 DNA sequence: TGTGCCAGTAGTATGGGGGGGAGCAATCAGCCCCAGCATTTT. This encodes CASSMGGSNQPQHF.

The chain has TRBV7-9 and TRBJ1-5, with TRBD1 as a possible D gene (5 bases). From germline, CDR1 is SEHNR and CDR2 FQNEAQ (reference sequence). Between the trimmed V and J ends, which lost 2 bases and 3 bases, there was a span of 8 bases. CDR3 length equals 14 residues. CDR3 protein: CASSLQGDNQPQHF. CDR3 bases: TGTGCCAGCAGCTTACAAGGGGACAATCAGCCCCAGCATTTT.

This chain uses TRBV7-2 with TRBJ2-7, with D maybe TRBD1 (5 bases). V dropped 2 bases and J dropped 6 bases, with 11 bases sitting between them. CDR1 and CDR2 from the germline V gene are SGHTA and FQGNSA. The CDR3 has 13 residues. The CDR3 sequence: CASSLRGRVEQYF. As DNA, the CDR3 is TGTGCCAGCAGCTTAAGGGGCAGGGTCGAGCAGTACTTC.

CDR3 bases: TGTGCCAGCAGTTACTATTACGCGAATGAAGAGACCCAGTACTTC. It yields the protein CASSYYYANEETQYF. The rearrangement joins TRBV6-5 to TRBJ2-5; D ambiguous. Germline CDR1 and CDR2: MNHEY and SVGAGI. The V gene lost 1 base and the J gene lost 3 bases, with 12 bases spanning the gap. The CDR3 runs to 15 residues.